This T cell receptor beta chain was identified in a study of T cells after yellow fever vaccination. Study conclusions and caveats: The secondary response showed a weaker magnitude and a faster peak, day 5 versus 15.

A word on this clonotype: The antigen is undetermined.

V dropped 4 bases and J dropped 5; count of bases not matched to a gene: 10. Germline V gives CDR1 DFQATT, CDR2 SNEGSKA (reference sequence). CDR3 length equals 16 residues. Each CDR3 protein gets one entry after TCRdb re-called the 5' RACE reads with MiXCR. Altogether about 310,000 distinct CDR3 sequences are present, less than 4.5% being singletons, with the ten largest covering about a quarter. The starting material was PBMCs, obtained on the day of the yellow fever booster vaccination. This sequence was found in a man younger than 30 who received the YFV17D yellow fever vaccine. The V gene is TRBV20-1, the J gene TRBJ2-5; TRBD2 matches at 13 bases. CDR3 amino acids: CSATPQLAGGPETQYF. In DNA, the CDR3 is TGCAGTGCTACCCCACAACTAGCGGGGGGGCCCGAGACCCAGTACTTC.